This entry features one TCR beta chain sequence. The antigen is not known. The V gene's germline CDR1 is SGHDN and CDR2 FVKESK. The CDR3 length is 15 residues. The V segment lost 5 bases and the J segment 5 bases; nucleotides outside the gene matches: 10. This entry belongs to a study of cytomegalovirus exposure and HLA in healthy donors. Background on the study: According to later analysis, the same platform produced the approximately 130 validation and several hundred first-cohort repertoires.

Regarding the study as a whole: Reports described diagnosis of cytomegalovirus status by the classifier as highly specific and sensitive.

Only in-frame clones appear in the TCRdb table, and some are missing; sequencing was by immunoSEQ multiplex PCR. The data show hundreds of thousands of clones, roughly 87% seen once. The sequenced sample was PBMCs. V and J are TRBV14 and TRBJ1-2; the match to TRBD1 covers 8 bases. This receptor was obtained from a woman aged 18-29 years in good health and CMV-seropositive. The CDR3 DNA follows: TGTGCCAGCAGCTCCCTCCAGGGGGCTGATTATGGCTACACCTTC. Translated: CASSSLQGADYGYTF.